A single sample is the source of the 21 T cell receptor beta chains below, sequenced in a study of blood T cell repertoires in COVID-19. Libraries were prepared by immunoSEQ multiplex PCR; TCRdb keeps only in-frame clonotypes and omits some of them. The repertoire holds 40,000 or so clones, almost 90% seen once, with approximately 2.9% in the top ten. Sequencing was done on a sample of peripheral blood. Receptors originate from a man in his forties or fifties with active COVID-19.

The V gene is TRBV24-1, the J gene TRBJ1-1, with 7 bases lining up with TRBD1. The germline CDR1 and CDR2 sequences are KGHDR and SFDVKD. The CDR3 length is 14 residues. With V trimmed by 9 bases and J by 1 base, 7 bases remained unmatched. The CDR3 loop is CATATGNSNTEAFF. The CDR3 bases are TGTGCCACCGCGACAGGGAATTCGAACACTGAAGCTTTCTTT.

V and J are TRBV6-5 and TRBJ1-1; no clear D. This CDR3 is built from 11 residues. Trimming shortened V by 7 bases and J by 1 base, and 4 bases separated the two germline ends. Per the germline V gene, CDR1 is MNHEY and CDR2 is SVGAGI. CDR3 sequence: CASKQNTEAFF. The CDR3, as DNA: TGTGCCAGCAAACAGAACACTGAAGCTTTCTTT.

This clone was observed a single time. This chain joins TRBV6-6 and TRBJ1-4; no clear D gene. The V and J ends lost 6 bases and 5 bases respectively, with 13 bases between them. The CDR3 covers 14 residues. Germline CDR1 reads MNHNY; CDR2 reads SVGAGI (reference sequence). CDR3 sequence: CASSPLIQNEKLFF. CDR3 nucleotides: TGTGCCAGCAGCCCGCTAATTCAAAATGAAAAACTGTTTTTT.

The rearrangement uses TRBV3-1 (or the pseudogene TRBV3-2) and TRBJ2-1, with D tentatively TRBD1 (6 bases). Between the trimmed V and J ends, which lost 2 bases and 3 bases, there was a span of 17 bases. CDR1 is LGHDT, CDR2 YNNKEL, per germline (reference sequence). The CDR3 totals 17 residues. CDR3 sequence: CASSQKGQTVNYNEQFF. The CDR3 DNA follows: TGTGCCAGCAGCCAAAAAGGACAGACGGTTAACTACAATGAGCAGTTCTTC.

This chain uses TRBV7-9 with TRBJ1-5, with 7 bases matching TRBD1. The V and J ends lost 5 bases and 4 bases, in that order; junction bases with no gene match: 8. CDR1 and CDR2 from the germline V gene are SEHNR and FQNEAQ (reference sequence). The CDR3 runs to 15 residues. CDR3 sequence: CASSAEGARNQPQHF. In DNA form, the CDR3 reads TGTGCCAGCAGCGCAGAGGGGGCGCGGAATCAGCCCCAGCATTTT. Looking up the rest from reference TRBV7-9 and TRBJ1-5 gives the full variable domain: DTGVSQNPRHKITKRGQNVTFRCDPISEHNRLYWYRQTLGQGPEFLTYFQNEAQLEKSRLLSDRFSAERPKGSFSTLEIQRTEQGDSAMYLCASSAEGARNQPQHFGDGTRLSIL.

The rearrangement uses TRBV9 and TRBJ1-4; no reliable D call. The CDR3 is 17 residues long. Deletions cut 0 bases from V and 0 bases from J, with 12 bases between. Germline V gene sequence: CDR1 SGDLS, CDR2 YYNGEE. The CDR3 nucleotides are TGTGCCAGCAGCGTAGGGAGGGCCCTAGCAACTAATGAAAAACTGTTTTTT. It codes for CASSVGRALATNEKLFF.

CDR3: CASSQWGRGQFF. CDR3 in DNA: TGTGCCAGCAGCCAATGGGGGAGGGGGCAGTTCTTC. The rearrangement uses TRBV14 and TRBJ2-1; TRBD2 agrees at 7 bases. This CDR3 has 12 residues. The V gene end was trimmed by 2 bases and the J gene end by 12 bases; junction bases not matched to a gene: 4. The germline V gene encodes CDR1 SGHDN and CDR2 FVKESK.

This chain joins TRBV14 and TRBJ2-7, with a possible D match to TRBD1 (5 bases). V lost 5 bases and J 4 bases, leaving 18 bases between the germline ends. Per the germline V gene, CDR1 is SGHDN and CDR2 is FVKESK. The CDR3 runs 15 residues. The CDR3 spells CASSTGPNPNYEQYF. In nucleotides, the CDR3 is TGTGCCAGCAGCACAGGACCTAACCCTAATTACGAGCAGTACTTC.

The V call is TRBV4-1, the J call TRBJ2-4; the match to TRBD2 covers 12 bases. Germline CDR1 and CDR2: MGHRA and YSYEKL. This CDR3 contains 16 residues. With 4 bases clipped from V and 4 bases from J, the junction kept 5 bases outside the gene matches. For the CDR3, the DNA is TGCGCCAGCAGCCTTCTAGCGGGGGGGCCAAAAAACATTCAGTACTTC. This gives the protein CASSLLAGGPKNIQYF.

CDR3: CAISAVLAGGRNEQFF. DNA of the CDR3: TGTGCCATCAGTGCGGTACTAGCGGGGGGTAGGAATGAGCAGTTCTTC. V and J are TRBV10-3 and TRBJ2-1; 12 bases map to TRBD2. Germline CDR1 reads ENHRY; CDR2 reads SYGVKD. The CDR3 is 16 amino acids. V dropped 4 bases and J dropped 7; count of bases not matched to a gene: 8.

This chain uses TRBV2 with TRBJ2-6, with TRBD1 as a possible D gene (5 bases). This CDR3 spans 17 amino acids. V lost 1 base, J lost 0 bases, and 10 bases lay in between. The germline gives CDR1 SNHLY, CDR2 FYNNEI. The CDR3, as DNA: TGTGCCAGCAGTGAAGAGACAGCTTACTCTGGGGCCAACGTCCTGACTTTC. This translates into CASSEETAYSGANVLTF.

J is TRBJ2-5 and V is TRBV6-6; 8 bases align to TRBD2. The CDR3 length is 15 residues. Trimming at V came to 7 bases and at J to 5 bases, leaving 12 bases not matched to a gene. Germline loops: CDR1 MNHNY, CDR2 SVGAGI (reference sequence). The CDR3 is CASTPATSVMETQYF. The CDR3 DNA is TGTGCCAGCACCCCAGCGACTAGCGTGATGGAGACCCAGTACTTC.

Of note for this clone: Within the sample, other DNA sequences also encode this same CDR3. This chain links TRBV19 with TRBJ2-3; perhaps TRBD1 as D (5 bases). The V end was cut by 3 bases, the J end by 4 bases, with 11 bases between. The CDR3 contains 14 residues. Germline CDR1 is LNHDA and CDR2 is SQIVND (reference sequence). The CDR3, as DNA: TGTGCCAGTAGTATCAGGGCAGGGCCAGATACGCAGTATTTT. This sequence encodes CASSIRAGPDTQYF. The variable domain in full, with the rest retrieved from reference TRBV19 and TRBJ2-3, is DGGITQSPKYLFRKEGQNVTLSCEQNLNHDAMYWYRQDPGQGLRLIYYSQIVNDFQKGDIAEGYSVSREKKESFPLTVTSAQKNPTAFYLCASSIRAGPDTQYFGPGTRLTVL.

The rearrangement joins TRBV12-3 or TRBV12-4 to TRBJ1-2, with a weak D call TRBD1 (6 bases). The CDR3 runs to 13 residues. Between the trimmed V and J ends, which lost 6 bases and 8 bases, there was a span of 16 bases. CDR3 in DNA: TGTGCCAGCAGGGCGGCGGCCCAGGGGGGCTACACCTTC. Residues: CASRAAAQGGYTF.

This chain connects TRBV6-5 to TRBJ1-1; TRBD1 matches 9 bases. Germline V lookup: CDR1 MNHEY, CDR2 SVGAGI. With V trimmed by 7 bases and J by 11 bases, 14 bases remained unmatched. CDR3 size: 14 residues. CDR3 region: CASIPDRGGINAFF. CDR3 nucleotides: TGTGCCAGCATTCCGGACAGGGGCGGGATTAATGCTTTCTTT.

V gene TRBV27 combines with J gene TRBJ2-3; D unresolved. V shed 5 bases and J shed 9 bases, with 18 bases lying between them. Germline V CDR1 and CDR2: MNHEY, SMNVEV (reference sequence). The CDR3 runs to 14 residues. The CDR3: CASSIPTSLETQYF. The CDR3 DNA reads as TGTGCCAGCAGTATCCCTACCTCCCTGGAGACGCAGTATTTT.

The V and J genes are TRBV4-1 and TRBJ1-5, with 10 bases fitting TRBD1. The CDR3 is 16 amino acids. Trimming took 0 bases from V and 4 from J; bases not matched to a gene: 3. Per the germline V gene, CDR1 is MGHRA and CDR2 is YSYEKL. CDR3 nucleotides: TGCGCCAGCAGCCAAGATAGGGACAGGGGAAATCAGCCCCAGCATTTT. This translates into CASSQDRDRGNQPQHF.

J is TRBJ2-7 and V is TRBV20-1; no definite D call. The CDR3 extends over 10 amino acids. Germline V lookup: CDR1 DFQATT, CDR2 SNEGSKA (reference sequence). V shed 3 bases and J shed 3 bases, with 3 bases lying between them. This CDR3 is CSASRYEQYF. CDR3 in DNA: TGCAGTGCTAGTCGCTACGAGCAGTACTTC.

This sequence joins TRBV5-5 and TRBJ2-5, with 10 bases that match TRBD2. Germline CDR1 SGHKS, CDR2 YYEKEE (reference sequence). The CDR3 loop spans 16 amino acids. After removal of 2 bases from V and 2 bases from J, the junction contained 6 bases not matched to a gene. CDR3 in DNA: TGTGCCAGCAGCTTTGGTACTAGCGGGGCTCAAGAGACCCAGTACTTC. It yields the protein CASSFGTSGAQETQYF.

The chain carries TRBV18 and TRBJ2-6, with TRBD1 identical over 9 bases. Trimming cost V 3 bases and J 5 bases; bases outside gene matches: 8. This CDR3 comprises 17 residues. CDR1 KGHSH and CDR2 LQKENI come from the germline V gene. The CDR3, as DNA: TGTGCCAGCTCACCCGGGACAGGGTCAAGCCGGGCCAACGTCCTGACTTTC. This sequence encodes CASSPGTGSSRANVLTF.

The table lists this clone with a few counts. For the CDR3, the DNA is TGTGCCAGCAGTTTATCACGGCAGGGCCCCTACGAGCAGTACTTC. It is translated as CASSLSRQGPYEQYF. The gene calls are TRBV27 and TRBJ2-7, with D maybe TRBD1 (5 bases). The CDR3 is 15 amino acids. Germline CDR1 is MNHEY and CDR2 is SMNVEV (reference sequence). Trimming shortened V by 0 bases and J by 2 bases, and 11 bases separated the two germline ends.